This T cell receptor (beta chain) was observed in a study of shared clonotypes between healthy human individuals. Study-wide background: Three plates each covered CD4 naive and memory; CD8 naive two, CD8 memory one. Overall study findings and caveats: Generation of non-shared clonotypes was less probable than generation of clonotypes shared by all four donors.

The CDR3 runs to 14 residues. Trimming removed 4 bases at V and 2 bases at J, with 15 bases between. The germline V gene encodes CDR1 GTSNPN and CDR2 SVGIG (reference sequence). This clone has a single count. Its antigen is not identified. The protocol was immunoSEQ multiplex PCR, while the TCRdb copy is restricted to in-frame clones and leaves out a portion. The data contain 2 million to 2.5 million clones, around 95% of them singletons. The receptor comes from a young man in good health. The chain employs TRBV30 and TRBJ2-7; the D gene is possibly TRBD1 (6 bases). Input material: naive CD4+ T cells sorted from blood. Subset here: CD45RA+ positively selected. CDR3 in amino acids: CAWKNRESAYEQYF. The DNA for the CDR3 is TGTGCCTGGAAAAACAGGGAATCGGCCTACGAGCAGTACTTC.